This TCR beta chain was found in a study of T cells after yellow fever vaccination. Findings of the study overall: Subsequent to the booster, the majority of primary-vaccination clones reappeared (around 95% CD4, approximately 85% CD8).

As TCR cDNA was made by 5'RACE template switching, a universal primer site and UMIs were added. TCRdb redid the calling of the 5' RACE reads with MiXCR, one entry per CDR3 protein. The sample consists of fewer than 450,000 distinct CDR3 sequences, around 10% of them appearing once. Worth noting for this clonotype: Its antigen is still unknown.

Per germline, CDR1 MDHEN and CDR2 SYDVKM. The V and J ends lost 8 bases and 4 bases respectively, with 15 bases between them. The CDR3 has 14 residues. This specimen consisted of PBMCs, obtained on the day of the first yellow fever vaccination. The receptor comes from a man aged 18 to 35 who received the YFV17D yellow fever vaccine. The chain carries TRBV28 and TRBJ1-3, with D possibly matching TRBD1 (6 bases). This chain's CDR3 is CASGGTPRGNTIYF. DNA of the CDR3: TGTGCCAGCGGAGGGACACCTCGGGGAAACACCATATATTTT.